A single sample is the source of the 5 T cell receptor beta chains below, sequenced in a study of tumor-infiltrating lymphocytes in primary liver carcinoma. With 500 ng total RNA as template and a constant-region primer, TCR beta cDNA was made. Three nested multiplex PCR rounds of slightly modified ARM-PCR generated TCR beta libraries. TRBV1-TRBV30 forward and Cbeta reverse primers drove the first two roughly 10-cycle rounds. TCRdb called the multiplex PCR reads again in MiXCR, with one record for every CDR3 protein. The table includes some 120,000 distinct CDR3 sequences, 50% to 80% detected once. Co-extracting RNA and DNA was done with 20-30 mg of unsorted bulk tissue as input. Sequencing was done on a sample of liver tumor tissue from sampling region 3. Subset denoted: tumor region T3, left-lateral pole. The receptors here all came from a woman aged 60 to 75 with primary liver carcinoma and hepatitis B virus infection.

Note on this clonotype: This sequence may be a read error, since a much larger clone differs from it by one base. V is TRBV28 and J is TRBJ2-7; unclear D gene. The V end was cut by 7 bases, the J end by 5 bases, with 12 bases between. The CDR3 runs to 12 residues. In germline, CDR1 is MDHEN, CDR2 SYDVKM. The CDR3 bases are TGTGCCAGCAATTTCACCCGCCACGAGCAGTACTTC. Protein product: CASNFTRHEQYF.

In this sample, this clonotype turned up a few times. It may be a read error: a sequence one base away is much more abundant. The CDR3 nucleotides are TGCAGCGTTACAGAGACGGGAAATCGGCCCCAGCATTTT. It codes for CSVTETGNRPQHF. This chain connects TRBV29-1 to TRBJ1-5, with D hard to call. The CDR3 runs to 13 residues. Germline CDR1 and CDR2: SQVTM and ANQGSEA.

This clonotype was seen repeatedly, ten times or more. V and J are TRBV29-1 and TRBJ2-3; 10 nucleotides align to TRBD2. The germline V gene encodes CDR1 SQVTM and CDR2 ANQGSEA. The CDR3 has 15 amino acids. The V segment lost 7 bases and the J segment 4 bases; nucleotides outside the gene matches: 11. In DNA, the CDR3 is TGCAGCGCCGTGGGTAGCGGGAGGTCCCCAGATACGCAGTATTTT. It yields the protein CSAVGSGRSPDTQYF.

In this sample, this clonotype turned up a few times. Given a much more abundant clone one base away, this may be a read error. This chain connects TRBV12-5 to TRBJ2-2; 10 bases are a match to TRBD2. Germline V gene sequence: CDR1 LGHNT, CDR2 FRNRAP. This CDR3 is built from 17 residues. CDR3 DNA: TGTGCTAGTGGTTTGTCTCCTAGCGGGAGTTATACCGGGGAGCTGCTTTTT. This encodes CASGLSPSGSYTGELLF.

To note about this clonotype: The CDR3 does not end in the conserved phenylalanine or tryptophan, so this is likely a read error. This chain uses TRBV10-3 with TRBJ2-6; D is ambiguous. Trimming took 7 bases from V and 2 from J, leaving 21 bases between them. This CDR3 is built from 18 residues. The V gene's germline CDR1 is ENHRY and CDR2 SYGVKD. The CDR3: CAIKADEQFPPGANVLTL. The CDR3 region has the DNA TGTGCCATCAAAGCTGATGAACAGTTCCCTCCTGGGGCCAACGTCCTGACTCTC.